A single T cell receptor beta chain is shown here with its context. This entry comes from a study of identifying expanded T cells in peripheral blood. Sequenced by immunoSEQ multiplex PCR; TCRdb stores in-frame clones only, minus some. The repertoire holds under 150,000 clones, with 75% to 90% as singletons. Looked up from germline, CDR1 is SGDLS and CDR2 is YYNGEE. The ends lost 3 bases at V and 4 bases at J; junction bases unmatched: 4. The CDR3 is 16 residues long. Collection occurred without any documented infections or immune events in donors. The rearrangement joins TRBV9 to TRBJ2-1; TRBD2 matches at 13 bases. This clonotype originated in a person aged 18 to 75 in good health. Sequenced sample: blood. The CDR3 nucleotides read TGTGCCAGCAGCGACCGACTAGCGGGGGGTTACAATGAGCAGTTCTTC. Protein product: CASSDRLAGGYNEQFF.